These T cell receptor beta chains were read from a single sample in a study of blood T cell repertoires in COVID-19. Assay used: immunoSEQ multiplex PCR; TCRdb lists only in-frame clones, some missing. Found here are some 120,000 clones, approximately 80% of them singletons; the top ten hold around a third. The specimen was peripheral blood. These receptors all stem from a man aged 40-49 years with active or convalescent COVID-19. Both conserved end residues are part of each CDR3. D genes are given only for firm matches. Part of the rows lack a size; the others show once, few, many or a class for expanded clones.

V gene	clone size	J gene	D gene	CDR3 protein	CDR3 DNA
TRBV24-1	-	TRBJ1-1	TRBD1	CATSDPLTGTGGTEAFF	TGTGCCACCAGTGACCCACTAACCGGGACAGGGGGTACTGAAGCTTTCTTT
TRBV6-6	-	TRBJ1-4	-	CASTPRPVSSNEKLFF	TGTGCCAGCACCCCCCGTCCGGTATCGAGTAATGAAAAACTGTTTTTT
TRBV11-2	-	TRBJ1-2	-	CASSSGTSNYGYTF	TGTGCCAGCAGCTCGGGGACATCCAACTATGGCTACACCTTC
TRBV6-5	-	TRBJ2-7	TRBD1	CASSLGQGAYEQYF	TGTGCCAGCAGTTTGGGACAGGGGGCGTACGAGCAGTACTTC
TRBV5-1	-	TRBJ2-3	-	CASSLDTGTDTQYF	TGCGCCAGCAGCTTGGACACAGGCACAGATACGCAGTATTTT
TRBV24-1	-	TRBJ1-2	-	CATSDWFGQVGLGYTF	TGTGCCACCAGTGATTGGTTTGGTCAAGTTGGCCTTGGCTACACCTTC
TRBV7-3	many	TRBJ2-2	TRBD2	CASSYLAGATNTGELFF	TGTGCCAGCAGCTATCTAGCGGGAGCGACCAACACCGGGGAGCTGTTTTTT
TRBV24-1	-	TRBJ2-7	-	CATSGTGGPYEQYF	TGTGCCACCAGTGGGACCGGAGGGCCTTACGAGCAGTACTTC
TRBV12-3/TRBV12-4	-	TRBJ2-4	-	CATRGAANIQYF	TGTGCCACCCGTGGGGCAGCGAACATTCAGTACTTC
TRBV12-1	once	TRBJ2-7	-	CASSPYPRRSPEQYF	TGTGCCAGCAGCCCATACCCCAGGAGGTCCCCCGAGCAGTACTTC
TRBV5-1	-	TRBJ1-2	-	CASSLNTDYGYTF	TGCGCCAGCAGCTTGAATACGGACTATGGCTACACCTTC
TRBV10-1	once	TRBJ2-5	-	CASSDNQETQYF	TGCGCCAGCAGTGATAACCAAGAGACCCAGTACTTC
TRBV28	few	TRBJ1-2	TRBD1	CASNSRQGADGYTF	TGTGCCAGCAACAGTAGACAGGGGGCGGATGGCTACACCTTC
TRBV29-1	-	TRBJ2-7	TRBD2	CSGYSGSGYEQYF	TGCAGCGGGTATAGCGGGAGTGGGTACGAGCAGTACTTC
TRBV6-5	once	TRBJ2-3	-	CASSFNGDTDTQYF	TGTGCCAGCAGCTTTAACGGGGACACAGATACGCAGTATTTT
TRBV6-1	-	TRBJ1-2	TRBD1	CASSEGQGAHLGYTF	TGTGCCAGCAGTGAGGGACAGGGGGCGCATCTTGGCTACACCTTC
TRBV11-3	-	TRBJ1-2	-	CASSLGTDRTYGYTF	TGTGCCAGCAGCTTAGGGACTGACCGGACCTATGGCTACACCTTC
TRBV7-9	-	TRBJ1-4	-	CASSFGQQNFHEKLFF	TGTGCCAGCAGCTTTGGACAGCAGAATTTTCATGAAAAACTGTTTTTT